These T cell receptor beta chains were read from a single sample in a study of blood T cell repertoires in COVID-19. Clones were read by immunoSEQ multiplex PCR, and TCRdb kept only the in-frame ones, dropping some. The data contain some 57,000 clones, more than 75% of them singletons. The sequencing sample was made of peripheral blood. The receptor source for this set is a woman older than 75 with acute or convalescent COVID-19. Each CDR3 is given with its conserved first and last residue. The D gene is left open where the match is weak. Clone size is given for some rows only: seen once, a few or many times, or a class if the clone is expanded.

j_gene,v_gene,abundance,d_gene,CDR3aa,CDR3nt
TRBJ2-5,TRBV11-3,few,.,CASSLGAIQETQYF,TGTGCCAGCAGCTTGGGGGCAATTCAAGAGACCCAGTACTTC
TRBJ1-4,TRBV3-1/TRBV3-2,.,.,CASSPLQGMEKLFF,TGTGCCAGCAGCCCCTTACAGGGAATGGAAAAACTGTTTTTT
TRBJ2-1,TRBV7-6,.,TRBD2,CASSQGGTSHNEQFF,TGTGCCAGCAGCCAGGGCGGGACTAGTCACAATGAGCAGTTCTTC
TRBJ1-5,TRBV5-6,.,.,CASSFGGRSNQPQHF,TGTGCCAGCAGCTTTGGGGGCCGATCGAATCAGCCCCAGCATTTT
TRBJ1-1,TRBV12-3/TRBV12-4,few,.,CASSKDRWDEAFF,TGTGCCAGCAGTAAAGACAGGTGGGATGAAGCTTTCTTT
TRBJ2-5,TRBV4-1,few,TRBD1,CASSQQTGGRETQYF,TGCGCCAGCAGCCAACAGACAGGGGGCAGGGAGACCCAGTACTTC
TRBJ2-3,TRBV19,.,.,CASSMQVAHLDTQYF,TGTGCCAGTAGTATGCAAGTGGCTCACCTTGATACGCAGTATTTT
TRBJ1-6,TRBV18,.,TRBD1,CASSPEQGESPLHF,TGTGCCAGCTCACCAGAGCAGGGGGAGTCACCCCTCCACTTT
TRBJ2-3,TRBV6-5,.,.,CASTLTGSTDTQYF,TGTGCCAGCACCTTAACGGGGTCCACAGATACGCAGTATTTT
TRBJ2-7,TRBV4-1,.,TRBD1,CASSHGTAYEQYF,TGCGCCAGCAGCCACGGGACAGCTTACGAGCAGTACTTC
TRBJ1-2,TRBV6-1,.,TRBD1,CASSEALRDRAGYTF,TGTGCCAGCAGTGAAGCGCTTCGGGACAGGGCTGGCTACACCTTC
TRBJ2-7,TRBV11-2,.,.,CASSLDQRTGARHEQYF,TGTGCCAGCAGCTTAGATCAGCGAACAGGAGCACGTCACGAGCAGTACTTC
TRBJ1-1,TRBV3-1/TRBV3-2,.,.,CASRQNVGTFNTEAFF,TGTGCCAGCAGGCAGAACGTTGGGACTTTTAACACTGAAGCTTTCTTT
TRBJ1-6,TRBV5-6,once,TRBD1,CASSSKRGQGWTPPLHF,TGTGCCAGCAGCTCGAAAAGAGGACAGGGATGGACTCCACCCCTCCACTTT
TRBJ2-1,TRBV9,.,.,CASSVDSYEQFF,TGTGCCAGCAGCGTAGATAGCTATGAGCAGTTCTTC
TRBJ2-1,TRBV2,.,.,CASSETLNEQFF,TGTGCCAGCAGTGAAACTCTTAATGAGCAGTTCTTC
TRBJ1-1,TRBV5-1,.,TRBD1,CASSQRTGVETEAFF,TGCGCCAGCAGCCAGAGGACAGGGGTGGAGACTGAAGCTTTCTTT
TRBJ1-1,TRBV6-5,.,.,CASSYLAGNTEAFF,TGTGCCAGCAGTTATCTAGCAGGGAACACTGAAGCTTTCTTT
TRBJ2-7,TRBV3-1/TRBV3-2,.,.,CASSPAGRASYEQYF,TGTGCCAGCAGCCCAGCGGGTAGGGCTTCCTACGAGCAGTACTTC
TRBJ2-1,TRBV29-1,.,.,CSVEPPSSLYNEQFF,TGCAGCGTTGAGCCCCCAAGCTCTCTATACAATGAGCAGTTCTTC
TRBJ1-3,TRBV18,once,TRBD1,CASSVNRGSVGNTIYF,TGTGCCAGCTCAGTAAACAGGGGATCGGTTGGAAACACCATATATTTT
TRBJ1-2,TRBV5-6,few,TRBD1,CASSSVGQELYGYTF,TGTGCCAGCAGCTCCGTCGGACAGGAGCTCTATGGCTACACCTTC
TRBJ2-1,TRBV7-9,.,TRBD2,CASSSLAGSYNEQFF,TGTGCCAGCAGCTCCCTAGCGGGTTCCTACAATGAGCAGTTCTTC
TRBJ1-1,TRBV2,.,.,CASSFRSEGEAFF,TGTGCCAGCAGCTTCCGAAGCGAGGGTGAAGCTTTCTTT
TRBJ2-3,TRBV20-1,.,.,CSGGWIDTQYF,TGCAGTGGCGGTTGGATAGATACGCAGTATTTT
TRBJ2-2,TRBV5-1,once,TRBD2,CASSSGTSGRLLAGELFF,TGCGCCAGCAGCTCCGGGACTAGCGGGAGATTGTTGGCCGGGGAGCTGTTTTTT
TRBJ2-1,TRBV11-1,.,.,CASSLVWQNNEQFF,TGTGCCAGCAGCTTAGTGTGGCAGAACAATGAGCAGTTCTTC
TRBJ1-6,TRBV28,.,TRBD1,CASRLPGQGYSPLHF,TGTGCCAGCAGACTACCGGGACAGGGGTATTCACCCCTCCACTTT
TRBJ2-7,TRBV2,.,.,CASSKKWPGEQYF,TGTGCCAGCAGTAAAAAATGGCCGGGCGAGCAGTACTTC
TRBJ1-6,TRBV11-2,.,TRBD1,CASSPGQPNSPLHF,TGTGCCAGCAGCCCGGGACAGCCCAATTCACCCCTCCACTTT
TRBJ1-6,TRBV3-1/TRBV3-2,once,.,CASSQPQASLHF,TGTGCCAGCAGCCAACCCCAGGCATCCCTCCACTTT
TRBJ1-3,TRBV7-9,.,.,CASSLWTVSGNTIYF,TGTGCCAGCAGCCTCTGGACAGTCTCTGGAAACACCATATATTTT
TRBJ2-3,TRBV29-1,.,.,CSVEGGTSYTDTQYF,TGCAGCGTTGAGGGTGGGACTTCATACACAGATACGCAGTATTTT
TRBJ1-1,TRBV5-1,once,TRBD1,CASSLTTGTGWGTEAFF,TGCGCCAGCAGCTTAACAACCGGGACAGGTTGGGGCACTGAAGCTTTCTTT
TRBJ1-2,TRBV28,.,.,CASSFVDRDTYGYTF,TGTGCCAGCAGTTTTGTGGACCGGGATACCTATGGCTACACCTTC
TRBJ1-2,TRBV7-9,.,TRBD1,CASSFTNRGNYGYTF,TGTGCCAGCAGCTTTACGAACAGGGGCAACTATGGCTACACCTTC
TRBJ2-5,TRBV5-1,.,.,CASSQIPGETQYF,TGCGCCAGCAGCCAGATCCCCGGGGAGACCCAGTACTTC